Presented here are 5 T cell receptor beta chains from one specimen sequenced in a study of blood T cell repertoires in COVID-19. Sequenced by immunoSEQ multiplex PCR; TCRdb stores in-frame clones only, minus some. The data show over 200,000 clones, approximately 90% seen once. Sequenced material: peripheral blood. These receptors were taken from a young man with COVID-19, enrolled during active disease.

J is TRBJ2-1 and V is TRBV5-6; 15 nucleotides align to TRBD2. The germline gives CDR1 SGHDT, CDR2 YYEEEE. V dropped 4 bases and J dropped 8; count of bases not matched to a gene: 4. The CDR3 has 15 residues. CDR3 loop: CASSPGLAGGDEQFF. The CDR3 DNA reads TGTGCCAGCAGCCCGGGACTAGCGGGGGGAGATGAGCAGTTCTTC. The entire variable domain, with the rest obtained from reference TRBV5-6 and TRBJ2-1, is as follows: DAGVTQSPTHLIKTRGQQVTLRCSPKSGHDTVSWYQQALGQGPQFIFQYYEEEERQRGNFPDRFSGHQFPNYSSELNVNALLLGDSALYLCASSPGLAGGDEQFFGPGTRLTVL.

V is TRBV25-1 and J is TRBJ1-2; D is uncertain. The CDR3 sequence is 12 residues long. V dropped 6 bases and J dropped 4 bases, with 9 bases sitting between them. Germline V gene sequence: CDR1 MGHDK, CDR2 SYGVNS. CDR3 amino acids: CASRSGVYGYTF. The CDR3 region has the DNA TGTGCCAGCAGATCGGGAGTCTATGGCTACACCTTC.

The chain uses TRBV5-1 and TRBJ2-7; TRBD1 might be the D (6 bases). Trimming took off 0 bases at V and 6 bases at J, with 16 bases between the two ends. CDR1 is SGHRS and CDR2 is YFSETQ in the germline V gene. This CDR3 is built from 15 residues. CDR3 DNA sequence: TGCGCCAGCAGCTTGGGAAGGGGGTCCTACGGCGAGCAGTACTTC. Translating gives CASSLGRGSYGEQYF.

The chain links TRBV5-3 to TRBJ2-7; 9 bases agree with TRBD1. TRBV5-3 is recorded as an ORF, its role being uncertain. The CDR3 has 14 amino acids. Trimming took 6 bases from V and 2 from J; bases not matched to a gene: 6. CDR3 nucleotide sequence: TGTGCCAGAACCCTGGGGGACAGGGCCTACGAGCAGTACTTC. The encoded protein is CARTLGDRAYEQYF.

The CDR3 sequence: CAIAAPGQGDTEAFF. CDR3 DNA: TGTGCCATTGCCGCGCCGGGACAGGGGGACACTGAAGCTTTCTTT. The chain joins TRBV10-3 to TRBJ1-1; 11 positions match TRBD1. Germline V CDR1 and CDR2: ENHRY, SYGVKD. Trimming removed 9 bases from V and 3 bases from J; junction bases left unmatched: 9. CDR3 size: 15 residues.